This T cell receptor beta chain was sequenced for a study of T cells after yellow fever vaccination. This clonotype has a handful of counts. Germline CDR1 SGHTA, CDR2 FQGNSA. V was cut by 5 bases and J by 5 bases, with 18 bases left in between. The CDR3 is 15 amino acids. TCRdb reprocessed the 5' RACE reads via MiXCR and lists one record per CDR3 protein. The sample records a few hundred thousand distinct CDR3 sequences, over 15% being singletons. The V gene is TRBV7-2, the J gene TRBJ2-5; the D gene could be TRBD1 or TRBD2 (5 bases each). Sequencing was performed on PBMCs, taken 15 days after the yellow fever booster vaccination. The clonotype originates from a man aged 30-40 years who received the YFV17D yellow fever vaccine. CDR3 amino acids: CASSPGTPWRETQYF. CDR3 in DNA: TGTGCCAGCAGCCCCGGGACCCCCTGGCGGGAGACCCAGTACTTC. Drawing the rest from reference TRBV7-2 and TRBJ2-5, the complete variable domain is GAGVSQSPSNKVTEKGKDVELRCDPISGHTALYWYRQSLGQGLEFLIYFQGNSAPDKSGLPSDRFSAERTGGSVSTLTIQRTQQEDSAVYLCASSPGTPWRETQYFGPGTRLLVL.